This TCR beta chain was sequenced for a study of T cell repertoires in cytomegalovirus infection. Study-level information: Recently identified HLA-C-restricted and well-studied HLA-B-restricted CMV epitopes were used.

This CDR3 has 11 residues. V shed 8 bases and J shed 1 base, with 4 bases lying between them. Germline loops: CDR1 ENHRY, CDR2 SYGVKD. Concerning this clonotype: Antigen unknown.

TCRdb recomputed calls from the reads with MiXCR, one row per CDR3 protein. The sample has some 800,000 distinct CDR3 sequences; approximately 30% are singletons. V is TRBV10-3 and J is TRBJ2-3, with unresolved D. This receptor was obtained from a human donor in good health (CMV status not recorded). Some clones in this sample may be carry-over from other donors' samples. The material was cultured CD8+ T cells from PBMCs, obtained from culture after CMV antigen stimulation. CDR3 in amino acids: CAIGRTDTQYF. The CDR3, as DNA: TGTGCCATCGGGCGCACAGATACGCAGTATTTT.